The T cell receptor beta chain under discussion was sequenced for a study of regulatory T cells in long-lasting Graves disease. Study-wide background: Persistent Graves' disease denoted over 5 years of antithyroid drugs plus positive TSH receptor antibodies.

Broader study findings: Persistent Graves' patients had lower TCR diversity than newly diagnosed ones. Newly diagnosed patients shared about a thousand public clonotypes; persistent patients shared a few thousand.

Germline CDR1 is LGHDT and CDR2 is YNNKEL (reference sequence). The CDR3 spans 14 residues. J lost 7 bases, V lost 4 bases, and 7 bases had no gene match. HTBI primers from iRepertoire and Arm-PCR of CDR3 regions yielded the TCR beta libraries. TCRdb recomputed calls from the multiplex PCR reads with MiXCR, one row per CDR3 protein. Of hundreds of thousands of distinct CDR3 sequences in the sample, less than 25% are singletons; the top ten hold roughly 8%. This clonotype showed up many times. The antigen is unknown. The time point is: persistent/refractory GD, antithyroid drugs over 5 years with positive TRAb. Researchers made the TCR library from RNA that was extracted from PBMCs. The authors drew patients from an endocrinology department in Xi'an, China.

The chain is built from TRBV3-1 and TRBJ1-2, with 9 bases aligning to TRBD1. Here the sequenced sample was peripheral blood mononuclear cells (PBMCs), taken when the disease was refractory, from a patient treated with antithyroid drugs. This TCR came from a female donor with Graves disease. CDR3 in DNA: TGTGCCAGCAGCCGGACAGGGGTCCTAGGTGGCTACACCTTC. This gives the protein CASSRTGVLGGYTF.